The 27 T cell receptor beta chains below all came from one sample that was sequenced in a study of T cells in Graves' hyperthyroidism and ophthalmopathy. Authors of the study amplified TCR beta CDR3 regions from RNA transcripts. Carried out on the TCR CDR3, a first-round RT-PCR used the HTBI primer set. TCRdb passed the multiplex PCR reads through MiXCR, listing each CDR3 protein once. The sample lists 300,000 to 350,000 distinct CDR3 sequences, 15% to 20% occurring once. The specimen was blood. The receptors were gathered from a woman aged 45 to 65 with Graves' hyperthyroidism.

This clonotype was detected ten times or more. The V gene is TRBV20-1, the J gene TRBJ2-7; TRBD2 aligns across 12 bases. The length of the CDR3 is 13 residues. The germline gives CDR1 DFQATT, CDR2 SNEGSKA (reference sequence). Germline trimming cut 5 bases from V and 3 bases from J; bases unmatched to any gene: 2. The CDR3 region is CSARTSGNYEQYF. The DNA of the CDR3 is TGCAGTGCTCGGACTAGCGGGAACTACGAGCAGTACTTC.

This clonotype was counted ten times or more. This chain links TRBV5-1 with TRBJ2-3; possibly TRBD1 for D (5 bases). The germline V gene encodes CDR1 SGHRS and CDR2 YFSETQ. This CDR3 is 16 amino acids long. Trimming stripped 3 bases from V and 3 bases from J, with 17 bases between. CDR3 sequence: CASSSPRAGITDTQYF. The CDR3 nucleotides are TGCGCCAGCAGCTCTCCCCGGGCAGGGATAACAGATACGCAGTATTTT.

CDR3 nucleotides: TGTGCCAGCAGAGGACAGGGGGCGCATAATGAAGCTTTCTTT. It codes for CASRGQGAHNEAFF. V is TRBV12-3 or TRBV12-4 and J is TRBJ1-1, with 11 bases fitting TRBD1. V lost 6 bases and J lost 7; bases outside the gene matches: 7. The CDR3 extends over 14 amino acids.

V usage is TRBV7-9 and J usage is TRBJ2-5, with no clear D. The CDR3 totals 14 residues. V was clipped by 3 bases and J by 5 bases, with 13 bases between them. CDR1 and CDR2 (germline): SEHNR, FQNEAQ (reference sequence). The CDR3 sequence is CASSFVRQWETQYF. Written as DNA, the CDR3 is TGTGCCAGCAGCTTCGTCAGGCAGTGGGAGACCCAGTACTTC.

This clonotype was seen at least ten times. The chain uses TRBV2 and TRBJ2-2; D gene ambiguous. V was clipped by 10 bases and J by 0 bases, with 18 bases between them. The CDR3 runs to 16 residues. Germline CDR1 reads SNHLY; CDR2 reads FYNNEI. CDR3 region: CANKIDGGSNTGELFF. The CDR3 coding sequence is TGTGCCAACAAGATAGACGGCGGCTCGAACACCGGGGAGCTGTTTTTT.

In the case of this clonotype: A much larger clone differs by one base, so this may be a read error. Likely a read error: the CDR3 ends without its conserved phenylalanine or tryptophan. The V and J genes are TRBV18 and TRBJ1-4, with D possibly being TRBD1 (5 bases). Germline CDR1 is KGHSH and CDR2 is LQKENI. The CDR3 totals 14 residues. The DNA of the CDR3 is TGTGCCAGCTCACCGACAGAACTTAATGGAAAACTGTTTGTT. Translating it yields CASSPTELNGKLFV.

This clonotype was observed a few times. The chain carries TRBV12-3 or TRBV12-4 and TRBJ1-5; TRBD1 is a possible D gene (6 bases). V lost 6 bases and J 1 base, leaving 13 bases between the germline ends. The length of the CDR3 is 15 residues. DNA of the CDR3: TGTGCCAGCAGGTCTACAGGGTCGAGCAATCAGCCCCAGCATTTT. Encoded protein: CASRSTGSSNQPQHF.

The CDR3 region has the DNA TGTGCCAGCAGTTATGACCAAAGGGGGGCCCAGCATTTT. Translating it yields CASSYDQRGAQHF. The chain joins TRBV27 to TRBJ1-5; a weak D match, TRBD1 (6 bases). CDR3 length: 13 amino acids. V gave up 4 bases and J gave up 11 bases, with 15 bases separating them. Germline V gene lookup returns CDR1 MNHEY and CDR2 SMNVEV (reference sequence).

The chain is built from TRBV20-1 and TRBJ2-1, with 7 bases fitting TRBD2. Trimming removed 6 bases from V and 4 bases from J; junction bases left unmatched: 18. The CDR3 runs 17 residues. Germline V CDR1 and CDR2: DFQATT, SNEGSKA (reference sequence). This CDR3 is CSAPGTTATRFYNEQFF. The CDR3 bases are TGCAGTGCGCCCGGGACTACCGCGACGCGATTTTACAATGAGCAGTTCTTC.

Only a few counts were recorded for this clonotype. The V and J genes are TRBV3-1 and TRBJ2-2, with a possible D match to TRBD2 (6 bases). CDR1 LGHDT and CDR2 YNNKEL come from the germline V gene (reference sequence). The CDR3 is 16 residues long. The germline V and J ends were trimmed by 3 bases and 0 bases, with 11 bases remaining between them. The CDR3 region has the DNA TGTGCCAGCAGCCAGCAAGCGGGTGCGAACACCGGGGAGCTGTTTTTT. It translates to CASSQQAGANTGELFF.

This clonotype was detected many times. The gene calls are TRBV30 and TRBJ2-5, with D perhaps TRBD1 or TRBD2 (5 bases each). The CDR3 runs 13 residues. Germline values: CDR1 GTSNPN, CDR2 SVGIG (reference sequence). Deletions cut 2 bases from V and 9 bases from J, with 16 bases between. CDR3 in amino acids: CAWSPGATRAQYF. Written as DNA, the CDR3 is TGTGCCTGGAGTCCCGGGGCTACTAGGGCCCAGTACTTC.

The chain is built from TRBV27 and TRBJ2-2; 16 nucleotides match TRBD2. This CDR3 is built from 20 residues. J gave up 0 bases and V 5 bases, and 9 bases lay outside the gene matches. From germline, CDR1 is MNHEY and CDR2 SMNVEV (reference sequence). The DNA for the CDR3 is TGTGCCAGCAGTCACCCGGGACTAGCGGGAGGGGCGGCGAACACCGGGGAGCTGTTTTTT. Its protein is CASSHPGLAGGAANTGELFF.

This chain connects TRBV6-1 to TRBJ2-5, with 8 bases identical to TRBD2. The germline V gene has CDR1 MNHNS and CDR2 SASEGT. V was pared by 7 bases and J by 4 bases, with 5 bases of the junction left unmatched. This CDR3 spans 13 amino acids. The DNA of the CDR3 is TGTGCCAGCACCTGGACTAGCCCAGAGACCCAGTACTTC. Protein product: CASTWTSPETQYF.

The chain joins TRBV2 to TRBJ1-5, with D possibly matching TRBD1 (5 bases). This CDR3 spans 16 amino acids. V shed 3 bases and J shed 1 base, with 13 bases lying between them. Germline V CDR1 and CDR2: SNHLY, FYNNEI. The CDR3 DNA sequence: TGTGCCAGCAGTGAGGTCCAGGGTGGAAGCAATCAGCCCCAGCATTTT. It translates to CASSEVQGGSNQPQHF.

The CDR3 region is CASTLGPGTGYDGYTF. The CDR3 region has the DNA TGTGCCAGCACCCTGGGTCCCGGGACAGGGTACGATGGCTACACCTTC. This sequence joins TRBV28 and TRBJ1-2, with 9 positions matching TRBD1. V lost 7 bases, J lost 6 bases, and 15 bases stayed unmatched. The CDR3 contains 16 residues. Germline CDR1 and CDR2: MDHEN and SYDVKM.

In regard to this clonotype: Since a much larger clone is just one base distant, this may be a read error. The CDR3 does not close with the conserved phenylalanine or tryptophan, likely indicating a read error. The chain uses TRBV13 and TRBJ2-7, with 8 bases identical to TRBD2. The V and J ends lost 5 bases and 3 bases, in that order; junction bases with no gene match: 12. Looked up from germline, CDR1 is PRHDT and CDR2 is FYEKMQ (reference sequence). The CDR3 loop spans 16 amino acids. The DNA of the CDR3 is TGTGCCAGCAGCCCGGTGGGAAGCGGGAGAATCTACGAGCAGTACCTC. Translating gives CASSPVGSGRIYEQYL.

The CDR3 reads CASSHGPGGDEKLFF. In nucleotides, the CDR3 is TGTGCCAGCAGTCATGGGCCCGGTGGGGATGAAAAACTGTTTTTT. The rearrangement uses TRBV27 and TRBJ1-4; no clear D gene. The CDR3 is 15 amino acids. Germline lookup yields CDR1 MNHEY and CDR2 SMNVEV (reference sequence). Trimming stripped 5 bases from V and 6 bases from J, with 16 bases between.

The chain joins TRBV30 to TRBJ2-7; D remains ambiguous. CDR3 length equals 12 residues. Trimming pared 0 bases from V and 4 bases from J, leaving 7 bases between. CDR1 and CDR2 (germline): GTSNPN, SVGIG (reference sequence). The CDR3: CAWSVGNYEQYF. Written as DNA, the CDR3 is TGTGCCTGGAGTGTAGGGAATTACGAGCAGTACTTC.

The chain employs TRBV6-1 and TRBJ2-7; possibly TRBD1 or TRBD2 for D (5 bases each). CDR1 and CDR2 from the germline V gene are MNHNS and SASEGT. This CDR3 is 13 amino acids long. The V end was cut by 11 bases, the J end by 4 bases, with 18 bases between. The CDR3 protein is CAGTRRDQYEQYF. Written as DNA, the CDR3 is TGTGCCGGCACCCGAAGGGACCAATACGAGCAGTACTTC.

On this clonotype: A junction boundary mismatches the germline segment, possibly from a read error. This chain connects TRBV12-3 or TRBV12-4 to TRBJ2-1; D not certain. This CDR3 spans 13 amino acids. The CDR3 nucleotides are TGTGCCAGCAGTGAATCGCTGTACAATGAGCAGCTCTTC. Translating it yields CASSESLYNEQLF.

This clonotype was counted only a few times. V gene TRBV27 combines with J gene TRBJ2-5, with 10 bases aligning to TRBD1. This CDR3 contains 14 residues. Germline V lookup: CDR1 MNHEY, CDR2 SMNVEV (reference sequence). V lost 5 bases to trimming and J lost 5 bases; unmatched junction nucleotides: 5. CDR3 region: CASSKMDRGETQYF. CDR3 bases: TGTGCCAGCAGTAAAATGGACAGGGGGGAGACCCAGTACTTC.

This clonotype was seen ten or more times. This chain uses TRBV6-1 with TRBJ2-7, with 8 bases that match TRBD1. The CDR3 is made up of 13 amino acids. Germline values: CDR1 MNHNS, CDR2 SASEGT. V lost 6 bases to trimming and J lost 1 base; unmatched junction nucleotides: 2. In DNA, the CDR3 is TGTGCCAGCAGCAGGGGGCGATCCTACGAGCAGTACTTC. This codes for CASSRGRSYEQYF.

This clonotype was seen ten or more times. V gene TRBV3-1 combines with J gene TRBJ1-1; D not certain. The CDR3 length is 14 residues. Looked up from germline, CDR1 is LGHDT and CDR2 is YNNKEL (reference sequence). The V end lost 2 bases, the J end lost 1 base, and 8 bases lay between the germline ends. The CDR3 loop is CASSQSPANTEAFF. Written as DNA, the CDR3 is TGTGCCAGCAGCCAAAGCCCAGCGAACACTGAAGCTTTCTTT.

V gene TRBV5-1 combines with J gene TRBJ2-7; no clear D. V shed 0 bases and J shed 6 bases, with 10 bases lying between them. The CDR3 runs 13 residues. The V gene's germline CDR1 is SGHRS and CDR2 YFSETQ. The CDR3 sequence: CASSLVPGPEQYF. Here the CDR3 DNA reads TGCGCCAGCAGCTTGGTGCCTGGACCCGAGCAGTACTTC.

This chain links TRBV6-2 or TRBV6-3 with TRBJ1-4; tentatively, D is TRBD1 (6 bases). Between the trimmed V and J ends, which lost 3 bases and 8 bases, there was a span of 19 bases. Looked up from germline, CDR1 is MNHEY and CDR2 is SVGEGT. The CDR3 length is 16 residues. CDR3 sequence reads: CASSYIPGTHGEKLFF. The CDR3 DNA sequence: TGTGCCAGCAGTTATATACCCGGGACACACGGGGAAAAACTGTTTTTT.

In its sample, this clonotype was seen a few times. The V gene is TRBV18, the J gene TRBJ2-3; the D is unclear. Germline loops: CDR1 KGHSH, CDR2 LQKENI. The CDR3 loop spans 16 amino acids. V lost 0 bases and J 2 bases, leaving 12 bases between the germline ends. The CDR3 DNA is TGTGCCAGCTCACCACCGGAACGGTTCGACACAGATACGCAGTATTTT. Amino acids: CASSPPERFDTDTQYF.

This clonotype showed up many times. The chain employs TRBV5-1 and TRBJ2-5; 8 bases agree with TRBD1. CDR1 is SGHRS and CDR2 is YFSETQ in the germline V gene. With 4 bases clipped from V and 3 bases from J, the junction kept 5 bases outside the gene matches. CDR3 length equals 14 residues. CDR3 in amino acids: CASSAGQGEETQYF. CDR3 DNA sequence: TGCGCCAGCAGCGCAGGACAGGGAGAAGAGACCCAGTACTTC.